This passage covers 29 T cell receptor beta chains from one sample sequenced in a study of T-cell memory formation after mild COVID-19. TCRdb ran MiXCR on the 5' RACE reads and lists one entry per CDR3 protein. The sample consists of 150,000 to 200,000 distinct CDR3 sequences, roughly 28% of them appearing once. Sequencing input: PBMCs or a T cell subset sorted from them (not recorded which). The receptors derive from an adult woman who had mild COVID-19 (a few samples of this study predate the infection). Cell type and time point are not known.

CDR3 coding DNA: TGTGCCAGCTCACCACCCAGGGGCAGCTCCTACAATGAGCAGTTCTTC. Its translation is CASSPPRGSSYNEQFF. The genes are TRBV18 and TRBJ2-1; a weak D match, TRBD1 (6 bases). Germline V gives CDR1 KGHSH, CDR2 LQKENI. The CDR3 covers 16 residues. V lost 0 bases and J 0 bases, leaving 9 bases between the germline ends.

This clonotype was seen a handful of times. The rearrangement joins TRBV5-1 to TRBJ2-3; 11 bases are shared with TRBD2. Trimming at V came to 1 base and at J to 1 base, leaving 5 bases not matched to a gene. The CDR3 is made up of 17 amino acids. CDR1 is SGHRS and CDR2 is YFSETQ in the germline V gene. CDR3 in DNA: TGCGCCAGCAGCTTGTTAGCGGGAGGGCATGGCACAGATACGCAGTATTTT. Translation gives CASSLLAGGHGTDTQYF.

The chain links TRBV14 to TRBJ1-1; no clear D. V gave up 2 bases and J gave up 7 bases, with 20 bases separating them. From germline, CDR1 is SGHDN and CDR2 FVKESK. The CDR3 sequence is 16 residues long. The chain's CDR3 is CASSQRSRLGHDEAFF. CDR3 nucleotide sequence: TGTGCCAGCAGCCAACGGTCCCGATTGGGCCACGATGAAGCTTTCTTT. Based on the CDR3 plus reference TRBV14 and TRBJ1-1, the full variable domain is EAGVTQFPSHSVIEKGQTVTLRCDPISGHDNLYWYRRVMGKEIKFLLHFVKESKQDESGMPNNRFLAERTGGTYSTLKVQPAELEDSGVYFCASSQRSRLGHDEAFFGQGTRLTVV.

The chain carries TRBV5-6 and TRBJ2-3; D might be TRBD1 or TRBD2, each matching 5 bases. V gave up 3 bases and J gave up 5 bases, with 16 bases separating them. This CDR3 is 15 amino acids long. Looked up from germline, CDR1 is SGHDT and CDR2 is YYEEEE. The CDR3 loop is CASSSDGPRGDTQYF. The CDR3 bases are TGTGCCAGCAGCTCGGATGGTCCGAGGGGAGATACGCAGTATTTT.

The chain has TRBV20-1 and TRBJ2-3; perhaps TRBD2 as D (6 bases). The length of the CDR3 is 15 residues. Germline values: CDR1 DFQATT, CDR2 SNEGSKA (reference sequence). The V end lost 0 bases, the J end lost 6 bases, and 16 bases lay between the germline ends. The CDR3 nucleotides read TGCAGTGCTAGAGATCTGTGGTCAGGAGGGGATACGCAGTATTTT. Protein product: CSARDLWSGGDTQYF.

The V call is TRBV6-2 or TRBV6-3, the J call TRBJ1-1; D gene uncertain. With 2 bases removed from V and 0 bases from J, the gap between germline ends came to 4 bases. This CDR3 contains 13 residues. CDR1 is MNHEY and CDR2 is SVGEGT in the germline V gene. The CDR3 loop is CASSYNVNTEAFF. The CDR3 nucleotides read TGTGCCAGCAGTTACAACGTGAACACTGAAGCTTTCTTT.

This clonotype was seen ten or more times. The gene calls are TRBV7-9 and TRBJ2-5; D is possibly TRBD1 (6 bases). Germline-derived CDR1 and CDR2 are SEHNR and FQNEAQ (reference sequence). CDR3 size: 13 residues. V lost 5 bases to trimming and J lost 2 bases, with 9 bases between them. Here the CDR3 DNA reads TGTGCCAGCAGCCCAGGGGTTCAAGAGACCCAGTACTTC. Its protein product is CASSPGVQETQYF.

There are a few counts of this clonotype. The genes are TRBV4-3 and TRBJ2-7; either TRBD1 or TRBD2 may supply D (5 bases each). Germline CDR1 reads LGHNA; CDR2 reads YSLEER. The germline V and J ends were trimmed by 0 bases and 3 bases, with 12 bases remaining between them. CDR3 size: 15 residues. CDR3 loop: CASSQDRAGSYEQYF. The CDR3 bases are TGCGCCAGCAGCCAAGATAGGGCAGGGAGCTACGAGCAGTACTTC.

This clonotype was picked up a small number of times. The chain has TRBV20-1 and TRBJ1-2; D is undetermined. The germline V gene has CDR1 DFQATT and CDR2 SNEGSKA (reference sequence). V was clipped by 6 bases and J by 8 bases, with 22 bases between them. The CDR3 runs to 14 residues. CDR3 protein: CSAVARDSFAGYTF. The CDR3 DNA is TGCAGTGCGGTGGCACGGGATTCTTTTGCCGGCTACACCTTC.

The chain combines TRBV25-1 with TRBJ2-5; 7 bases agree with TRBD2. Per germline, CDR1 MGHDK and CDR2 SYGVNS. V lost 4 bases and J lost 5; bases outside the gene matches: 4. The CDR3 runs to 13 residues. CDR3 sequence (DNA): TGTGCCAGCAGTGGACTAGCAGGGGAGACCCAGTACTTC. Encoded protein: CASSGLAGETQYF. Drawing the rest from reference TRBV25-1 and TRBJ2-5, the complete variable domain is EADIYQTPRYLVIGTGKKITLECSQTMGHDKMYWYQQDPGMELHLIHYSYGVNSTEKGDLSSESTVSRIRTEHFPLTLESARPSHTSQYLCASSGLAGETQYFGPGTRLLVL.

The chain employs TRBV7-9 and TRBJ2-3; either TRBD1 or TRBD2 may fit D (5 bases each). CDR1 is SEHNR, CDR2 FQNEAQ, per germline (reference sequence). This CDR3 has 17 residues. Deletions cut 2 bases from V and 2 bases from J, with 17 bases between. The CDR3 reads CASSLPGPGTDTDTQYF. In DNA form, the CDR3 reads TGTGCCAGCAGCTTACCGGGGCCGGGTACAGACACAGATACGCAGTATTTT.

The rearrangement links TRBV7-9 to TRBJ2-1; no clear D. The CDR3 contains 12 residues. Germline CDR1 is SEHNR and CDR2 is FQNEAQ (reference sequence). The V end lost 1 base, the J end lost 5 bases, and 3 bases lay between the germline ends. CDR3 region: CASSLVDNEQFF. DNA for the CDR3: TGTGCCAGCAGCTTAGTAGACAATGAGCAGTTCTTC.

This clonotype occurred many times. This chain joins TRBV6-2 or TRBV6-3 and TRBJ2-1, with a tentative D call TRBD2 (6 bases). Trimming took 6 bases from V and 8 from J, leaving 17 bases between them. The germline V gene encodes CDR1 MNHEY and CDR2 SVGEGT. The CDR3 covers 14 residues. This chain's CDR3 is CASRRLRGLDEQFF. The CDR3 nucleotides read TGTGCCAGCAGGAGACTTAGGGGACTCGATGAGCAGTTCTTC.

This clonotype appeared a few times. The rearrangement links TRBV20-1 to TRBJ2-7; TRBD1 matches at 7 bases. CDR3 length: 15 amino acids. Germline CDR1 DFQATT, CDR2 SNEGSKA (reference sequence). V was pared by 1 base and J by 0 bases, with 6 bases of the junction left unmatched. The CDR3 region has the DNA TGCAGTGCTAGAGTCGAAGGGGGCGGCTCCTACGAGCAGTACTTC. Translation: CSARVEGGGSYEQYF.

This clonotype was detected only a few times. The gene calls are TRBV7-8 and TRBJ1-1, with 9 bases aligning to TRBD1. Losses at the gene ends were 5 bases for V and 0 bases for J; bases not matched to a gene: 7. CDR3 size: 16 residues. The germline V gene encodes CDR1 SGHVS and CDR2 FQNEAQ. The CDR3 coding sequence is TGTGCCAGCAGCGACCGGGACAGGGAGGTGAACACTGAAGCTTTCTTT. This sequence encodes CASSDRDREVNTEAFF.

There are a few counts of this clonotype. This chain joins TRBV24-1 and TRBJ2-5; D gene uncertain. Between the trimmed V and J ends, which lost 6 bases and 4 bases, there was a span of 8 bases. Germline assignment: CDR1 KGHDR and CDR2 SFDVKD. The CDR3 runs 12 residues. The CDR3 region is CATSSGPETQYF. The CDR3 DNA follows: TGTGCCACCAGTTCCGGGCCAGAGACCCAGTACTTC.

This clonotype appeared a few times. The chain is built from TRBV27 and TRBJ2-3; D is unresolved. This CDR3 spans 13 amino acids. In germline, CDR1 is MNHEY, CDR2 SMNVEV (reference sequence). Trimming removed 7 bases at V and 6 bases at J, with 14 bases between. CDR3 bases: TGTGCCAGCACGAACGGGTATAGGGATACGCAGTATTTT. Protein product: CASTNGYRDTQYF.

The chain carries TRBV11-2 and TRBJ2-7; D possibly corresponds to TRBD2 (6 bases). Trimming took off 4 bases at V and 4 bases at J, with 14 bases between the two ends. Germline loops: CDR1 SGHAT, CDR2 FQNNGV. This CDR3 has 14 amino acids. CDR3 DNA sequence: TGTGCCAGCAGCTCCGGAACGGAGGGGTACGAGCAGTACTTC. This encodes CASSSGTEGYEQYF.

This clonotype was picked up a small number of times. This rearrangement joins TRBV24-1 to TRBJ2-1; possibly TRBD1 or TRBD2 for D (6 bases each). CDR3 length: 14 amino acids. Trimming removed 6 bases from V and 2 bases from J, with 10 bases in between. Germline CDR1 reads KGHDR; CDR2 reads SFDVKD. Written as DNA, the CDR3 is TGTGCCACCAGTAGAGGGGGGACCTACAATGAGCAGTTCTTC. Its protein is CATSRGGTYNEQFF.

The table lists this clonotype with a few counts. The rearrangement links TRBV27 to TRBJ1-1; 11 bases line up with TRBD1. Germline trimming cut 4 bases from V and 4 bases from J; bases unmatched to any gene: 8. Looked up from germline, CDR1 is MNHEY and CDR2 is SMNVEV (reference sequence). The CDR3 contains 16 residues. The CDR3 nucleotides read TGTGCCAGCAGTTCCCGGGACAGGGGGAGGGGCACTGAAGCTTTCTTT. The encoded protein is CASSSRDRGRGTEAFF.

CDR3 protein: CASSATGGNSPLHF. In DNA form, the CDR3 reads TGTGCCAGCAGCGCGACAGGGGGCAATTCACCCCTCCACTTT. This sequence joins TRBV7-9 and TRBJ1-6; 10 nucleotides align to TRBD1. V was clipped by 5 bases and J by 7 bases; unmatched bases: 2. Germline CDR1 is SEHNR and CDR2 is FQNEAQ (reference sequence). The CDR3 spans 14 residues.

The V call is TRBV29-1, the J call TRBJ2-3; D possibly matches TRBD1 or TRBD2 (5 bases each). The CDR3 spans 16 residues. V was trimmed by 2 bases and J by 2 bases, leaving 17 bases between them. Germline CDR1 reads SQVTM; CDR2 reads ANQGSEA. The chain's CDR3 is CSVEYSLGEITDTQYF. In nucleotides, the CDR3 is TGCAGCGTTGAATATAGTCTGGGGGAGATCACAGATACGCAGTATTTT.

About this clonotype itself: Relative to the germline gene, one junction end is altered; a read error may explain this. In DNA, the CDR3 is TGTGCCAGCAGTGCCGGACAGCCTTTT. Protein: CASSAGQPF. The rearrangement links TRBV6-1 to TRBJ1-1; D perhaps matches TRBD1 (6 bases). The CDR3 runs to 9 residues. Germline-derived CDR1 and CDR2 are MNHNS and SASEGT.

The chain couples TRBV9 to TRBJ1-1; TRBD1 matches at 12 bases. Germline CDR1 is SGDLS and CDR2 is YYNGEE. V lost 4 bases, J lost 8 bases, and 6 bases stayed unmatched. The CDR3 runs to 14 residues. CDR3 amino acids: CASSPGTGGPEAFF. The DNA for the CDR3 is TGTGCCAGCAGCCCTGGGACAGGGGGCCCAGAAGCTTTCTTT.

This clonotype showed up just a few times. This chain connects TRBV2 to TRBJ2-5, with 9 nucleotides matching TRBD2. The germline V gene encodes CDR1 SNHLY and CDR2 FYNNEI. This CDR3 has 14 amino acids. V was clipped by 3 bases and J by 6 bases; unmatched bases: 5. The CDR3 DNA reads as TGTGCCAGCAGTGAGGATAGCGGGGGTAAGACCCAGTACTTC. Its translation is CASSEDSGGKTQYF.

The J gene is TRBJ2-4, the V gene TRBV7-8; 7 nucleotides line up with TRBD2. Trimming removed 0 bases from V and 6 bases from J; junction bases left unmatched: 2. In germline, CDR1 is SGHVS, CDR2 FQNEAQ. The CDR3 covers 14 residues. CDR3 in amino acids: CASSLAGGANIQYF. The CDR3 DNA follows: TGTGCCAGCAGCTTAGCGGGAGGGGCAAACATTCAGTACTTC.

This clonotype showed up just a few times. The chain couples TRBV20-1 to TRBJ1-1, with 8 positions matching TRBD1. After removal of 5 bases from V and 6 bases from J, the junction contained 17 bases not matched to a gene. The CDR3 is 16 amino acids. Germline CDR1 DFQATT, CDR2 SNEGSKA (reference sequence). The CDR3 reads CSAGGTGQGIEAEAFF. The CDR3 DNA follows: TGCAGTGCTGGGGGGACTGGACAGGGAATAGAAGCTGAAGCTTTCTTT.

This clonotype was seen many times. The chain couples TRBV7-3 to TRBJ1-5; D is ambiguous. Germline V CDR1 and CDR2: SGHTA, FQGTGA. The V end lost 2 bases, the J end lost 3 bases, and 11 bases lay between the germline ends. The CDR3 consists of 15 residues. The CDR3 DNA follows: TGTGCCAGCAGCTTAGGTTCCGGGTCCAATCAGCCCCAGCATTTT. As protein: CASSLGSGSNQPQHF.

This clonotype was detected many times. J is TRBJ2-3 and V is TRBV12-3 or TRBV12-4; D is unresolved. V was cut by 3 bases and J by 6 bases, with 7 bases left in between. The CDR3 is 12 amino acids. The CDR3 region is CASSLTGDTQYF. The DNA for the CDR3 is TGTGCCAGCAGTTTGACCGGGGATACGCAGTATTTT.